The next 9 T cell receptor beta chains were all read from a single sample in a study of OX40 agonist ivuxolimab in advanced cancers. The library was made by the immunoSEQ multiplex PCR assay. Not all clones reach the TCRdb copy of this immuneACCESS table, which keeps in-frame sequences only. Checked studies attribute under half of the gap to unresolved V genes and leave the rest unexplained. In all, the sample holds under 95,000 clones, and around 86% of those were seen once. 6.5% to 7.5% of the sample goes to the ten largest clones. The sample consisted of CD4+ or CD8+ T cells sorted from blood, taken in a trial of the OX40 agonist ivuxolimab. The receptors here all came from an adult with an advanced solid tumor such as melanoma, head and neck, liver or kidney cancer.

The chain uses TRBV29-1 and TRBJ2-7, with 9 nucleotides matching TRBD1. Looked up from germline, CDR1 is SQVTM and CDR2 is ANQGSEA. The CDR3 spans 16 residues. The V segment lost 1 base and the J segment 4 bases; nucleotides outside the gene matches: 11. CDR3 region: CSVEVYSRDREYEQYF. CDR3 nucleotide sequence: TGCAGCGTTGAAGTCTATAGCCGGGACAGGGAATACGAGCAGTACTTC.

V usage is TRBV9 and J usage is TRBJ1-3, with 7 bases matching TRBD1. The CDR3 has 14 residues. Trimming took 5 bases from V and 0 from J; bases not matched to a gene: 2. Germline V CDR1 and CDR2: SGDLS, YYNGEE. CDR3 bases: TGTGCCAGCAGGACAGGGCACTCTGGAAACACCATATATTTT. This gives the protein CASRTGHSGNTIYF. Filled out from reference TRBV9 and TRBJ1-3, the complete variable domain reads DSGVTQTPKHLITATGQRVTLRCSPRSGDLSVYWYQQSLDQGLQFLIQYYNGEERAKGNILERFSAQQFPDLHSELNLSSLELGDSALYFCASRTGHSGNTIYFGEGSWLTVV.

The chain uses TRBV7-3 and TRBJ1-1, with D possibly matching TRBD1 (5 bases). The germline CDR1 and CDR2 sequences are SGHTA and FQGTGA. CDR3 size: 13 residues. V lost 3 bases and J 7 bases, leaving 12 bases between the germline ends. This CDR3 is CASSFGQGGEAFF. The CDR3 coding sequence is TGTGCCAGCAGCTTCGGTCAGGGAGGTGAAGCTTTCTTT.

This clone was seen at least ten times. This sequence joins TRBV30 and TRBJ2-1; no reliable D call. From germline, CDR1 is GTSNPN and CDR2 SVGIG (reference sequence). The CDR3 length is 11 residues. Trimming cost V 3 bases and J 4 bases, with 4 bases left between them. CDR3 protein: CAWSRYNEQFF. DNA for the CDR3: TGTGCCTGGAGCAGGTACAATGAGCAGTTCTTC.

The CDR3 bases are TGTGCCAGCAGGCCAGGGAGGAATGAAAAACTGTTTTTT. It specifies CASRPGRNEKLFF. The chain employs TRBV6-5 and TRBJ1-4; TRBD1 is a possible D gene (5 bases). The ends were cut back, 6 bases at V and 5 bases at J, with 10 bases in the middle. The CDR3 runs to 13 residues. The germline V gene has CDR1 MNHEY and CDR2 SVGAGI.

The V call is TRBV11-3, the J call TRBJ2-2, with 12 bases identical to TRBD2. J gave up 6 bases and V 4 bases, and 15 bases lay outside the gene matches. The CDR3 runs to 19 residues. In germline, CDR1 is SGHNT, CDR2 YENEEA. CDR3 coding DNA: TGTGCCAGCAGCTCCCAGACTAGCGGGGGTTTGTTCGTGGCCGGGGAGCTGTTTTTT. Translated: CASSSQTSGGLFVAGELFF.

The chain is built from TRBV16 and TRBJ2-3; a weak D match, TRBD1 (5 bases). This CDR3 spans 17 amino acids. Per germline, CDR1 KGHSY and CDR2 FQNENV. Trimming removed 0 bases at V and 1 base at J, with 14 bases between. The CDR3 spells CASSQSSGIVRTDTQYF. Written as DNA, the CDR3 is TGTGCCAGCAGCCAATCATCAGGGATTGTTCGCACAGATACGCAGTATTTT.

The chain combines TRBV1 with TRBJ2-7; the tabulated D call, TRBD1, remains unverified against the DNA. TRBV1 is a recognized pseudogene. This CDR3 is 17 amino acids long. CDR3 residues: CTSSRTKDRGPSYEQYF. In nucleotides, the CDR3 is TGCACCAGCAGCCGTACTAAGGACAGGGGGCCTTCCTACGAGCAGTACTTC.

The chain has TRBV7-9 and TRBJ1-1; a possible D gene is TRBD1 (5 bases). There are 15 residues in the CDR3. The V gene lost 1 base and the J gene lost 6 bases, with 15 bases spanning the gap. CDR1 SEHNR and CDR2 FQNEAQ come from the germline V gene (reference sequence). CDR3 nucleotide sequence: TGTGCCAGCAGCTTAGGTTACGGGACGAGGGCTGAAGCTTTCTTT. Protein: CASSLGYGTRAEAFF.